This TCR beta chain was recovered during a study of identical twins. The study's findings and limits: The same donors were not followed; conclusions instead depended on cross-sectional statistical analysis.

TCRdb re-analysed the 5' RACE reads in MiXCR, keeping a single row per CDR3 protein. The table has approximately 240,000 distinct CDR3 sequences, around 15% seen once. This clonotype appeared a few times. Its antigen is unknown. The V gene lost 5 bases and the J gene lost 2 bases, with 13 bases spanning the gap. The germline V gene has CDR1 DFQATT and CDR2 SNEGSKA (reference sequence). CDR3 length: 13 residues. V and J are TRBV20-1 and TRBJ2-7; D may be TRBD1 or TRBD2 (5 bases each). The sample taken for sequencing was memory (CD45RO+) T cells sorted from blood. The clonotype was recovered from a woman aged 18-35 years in good health. The CDR3 DNA reads TGCAGTGCTCTCCGGGACGCCACCTACGAGCAGTACTTC. Protein: CSALRDATYEQYF.